This is a list of T cell receptor beta chains from one sample in a study of blood T cells in healthy people across ages. TCRdb itself ran the 5' RACE reads through MiXCR, one entry per CDR3 protein. The sample shows 1.2 million to 1.5 million distinct CDR3 sequences, roughly 64% of them seen only once. Sequenced material: blood. The receptors come from a man aged 18 to 29 in good health. Each CDR3 is given with its conserved first and last residue. The D gene is left open where the match is weak. Expanded clones get a size class; other rows say once, few or many, or leave the size out.

cdr3_nt cdr3_aa clone_size d_call j_call v_call
TGTGCCAGCAGTTTAATTCTCATCAAAGAGACCCAGTACTTC CASSLILIKETQYF . . TRBJ2-5 TRBV28
TGCGCCAGCAGCTTGAACAGAAATTCGTACCAAGAGACCCAGTACTTC CASSLNRNSYQETQYF few . TRBJ2-5 TRBV5-1
TGCGCCAGCAGCTTGGACATGGTCGGAAACACCATATATTTT CASSLDMVGNTIYF once . TRBJ1-3 TRBV5-1
TGTGCCAGCAGCCAAGAAAGACTAGTAGAGACCCAGTACTTC CASSQERLVETQYF few . TRBJ2-5 TRBV4-2
TGTGCCAGCAGCTTAACTAGCGGGGGGCTGGATACGCAGTATTTT CASSLTSGGLDTQYF . TRBD2 TRBJ2-3 TRBV7-8
TGTGCCATCGGAATAGCGGGTGACCAAGAGACCCAGTTCTTC CAIGIAGDQETQFF once TRBD2 TRBJ2-1 TRBV10-3
TGTGCCTGGCTAGCGGGAGGTTCGAATGAGCAGTTCTTC CAWLAGGSNEQFF . TRBD2 TRBJ2-1 TRBV30
TGTGCCAGCAGCTTCCGACTAGCTGTGGCCTCTGGGGCCAACGTCCTGACTTTC CASSFRLAVASGANVLTF . TRBD2 TRBJ2-6 TRBV7-2
TGTGCCAGCAGCAACGGACGGTACGAGCAGTACTTC CASSNGRYEQYF . . TRBJ2-7 TRBV5-6
TGTGCCAGCAGCTCGATGTACGAGCAGTACTTC CASSSMYEQYF few . TRBJ2-7 TRBV7-2
TGCAGTGCTCTACGACAGGGAAAGGGCAATCAGCCCCAGCATTTT CSALRQGKGNQPQHF . TRBD1 TRBJ1-5 TRBV20-1
TGTGCCAGCGGAGACACGACCCAGTACTTC CASGDTTQYF once . TRBJ2-5 TRBV27
TGCGCCAGCAGCTGGCCCTACGGGACTAGCGTCCACGAGCAGTACTTC CASSWPYGTSVHEQYF . TRBD2 TRBJ2-7 TRBV5-1
TGTGCCAGCAGCCCAGGGGTATACAATGAGCAGTTCTTC CASSPGVYNEQFF . . TRBJ2-1 TRBV7-9
TGTGCCAGCAGCCCCCGACCCCGAACTAGCACAGATACGCAGTATTTT CASSPRPRTSTDTQYF . . TRBJ2-3 TRBV11-2
TGCAGCGTTGAGTGGCAGGGAAACTACGAGCAGTACTTC CSVEWQGNYEQYF few . TRBJ2-7 TRBV29-1
TGTGCCAGCAGTTATGTTACCGGGACAGGGGTTCAGCCGCTGAGTGAAAAACTGTTTTTT CASSYVTGTGVQPLSEKLFF . TRBD1 TRBJ1-4 TRBV28
TGCAGCGTTGGGGCTAGCGGGACCTATGAGCAGTTCTTC CSVGASGTYEQFF few TRBD2 TRBJ2-1 TRBV29-1
TGTGCCGGAGAGCGGGGAACTAGCACAGATACGCAGTATTTT CAGERGTSTDTQYF . TRBD2 TRBJ2-3 TRBV2
TGCAGTGCCCAGGAAACTTATAGCAATCAGCCCCAGCATTTT CSAQETYSNQPQHF . . TRBJ1-5 TRBV20-1
TGCAGTTGCCGGCTGGGCAATGAGCAGTACTTC CSCRLGNEQYF once . TRBJ2-7 TRBV20-1
TGCAGCGTTGAGCGTGGGGGTTCGGGGGAAAAACTGTTTTTT CSVERGGSGEKLFF . . TRBJ1-4 TRBV29-1
TGTGCCAGCAGCGTAGATGAGGGCCGAGGAGAGACCCAGTACTTC CASSVDEGRGETQYF . . TRBJ2-5 TRBV9
TGTGCCAGCACCGAAGGCGGGGGCCAAGAGACCCAGTACTTC CASTEGGGQETQYF . TRBD2 TRBJ2-5 TRBV9
TGTGCCAGCAGTTTAGGGGTAGGGGGGGCCTCCTACGAGCAGTACTTC CASSLGVGGASYEQYF . . TRBJ2-7 TRBV27
TGCAGTGCTTCCCCACCACGACTAGCGCAAGAGACCCAGTACTTC CSASPPRLAQETQYF few TRBD2 TRBJ2-5 TRBV20-1
TGTGCCAGCAGAAAAGCGGGAGGGCCTGCTACGCAGTATTTT CASRKAGGPATQYF . TRBD2 TRBJ2-3 TRBV6-2/TRBV6-3
TGTGCCAGCAGCGGAGGAGGCCGTGGCTACACCTTC CASSGGGRGYTF once . TRBJ1-2 TRBV27